This is a list of T cell receptor beta chains from one sample in a study of blood T cell repertoires in COVID-19. TCRdb's copy holds only in-frame clones and misses some; the assay was immunoSEQ multiplex PCR. Altogether about 70,000 clones are present, approximately 78% being singletons, with the ten largest covering around 15%. Sequencing used peripheral blood. The receptors were sampled from a human donor in a cohort sampled during active COVID-19. The CDR3 runs from the conserved cysteine through the conserved F or W. Each record gives: D gene, clone size, J gene, V gene, CDR3 DNA, CDR3 protein. The D gene is left open where the match is weak. Size is omitted from some rows. Given values are once, few, many or a class for expanded clones.

>.|.|TRBJ2-7|TRBV27
TGTGCCAGCAGGGGGGCAGGGAACTCCTACGAGCAGTACTTC
CASRGAGNSYEQYF
>TRBD2|.|TRBJ2-5|TRBV5-1
TGCGCCAGCAGCTTGGGAGCGGGAGGGGAGACCCAGTACTTC
CASSLGAGGETQYF
>.|.|TRBJ2-3|TRBV2
TGTGCCAGCAGTGGCGGAGGGGCAAACACAGATACGCAGTATTTT
CASSGGGANTDTQYF
>.|.|TRBJ2-7|TRBV28
TGTGCCAGCAGTACCCTAGGTCCCTACGAGCAGTACTTC
CASSTLGPYEQYF
>.|.|TRBJ2-2|TRBV7-6
TGTGCCAGCAGCCCCTTAGCAGGGGCGAACACCGGGGAGCTGTTTTTT
CASSPLAGANTGELFF
>.|.|TRBJ1-1|TRBV12-3/TRBV12-4
TGTGCCAGCAGTTCTGTCCCAAGCGCTGAAGCTTTCTTT
CASSSVPSAEAFF
>.|.|TRBJ2-5|TRBV7-6
TGTGCCAGCAGCTCCTCGGAGACCCAGTACTTC
CASSSSETQYF
>TRBD2|medium-sized|TRBJ2-6|TRBV19
TGTGCCAGTAGTATCGCAAGCGGGAGGGGAAGCTCTGGGGCCAACGTCCTGACTTTC
CASSIASGRGSSGANVLTF
>TRBD1|.|TRBJ1-6|TRBV7-2
TGTGCCAGCAGCCCGGACAGGATGACACCCCTCCACTTT
CASSPDRMTPLHF
>TRBD2|.|TRBJ2-1|TRBV10-2
TGCGCCACCGGCGGACTAGCGGGAGTCAATGAGCAGTTCTTC
CATGGLAGVNEQFF
>TRBD2|few|TRBJ2-1|TRBV6-6
TGTGCCAGCAGGATGACTAGCGACTACAATGAGCAGTTCTTC
CASRMTSDYNEQFF
>TRBD1|.|TRBJ2-7|TRBV5-6
TGTGCCAGCAGGAGGACAGGGGTTGAGCAGTACTTC
CASRRTGVEQYF
>.|.|TRBJ2-5|TRBV6-5
TGTGCCACCATACCGACTAGTCCGACCCAGTACTTC
CATIPTSPTQYF
>.|.|TRBJ2-2|TRBV5-1
TGCGCCAGCAGCTTGGTACGGGGGGCGTCCGGGGAGCTGTTTTTT
CASSLVRGASGELFF
>.|.|TRBJ1-2|TRBV7-8
TGTGCCAGCAGCTTAGATTCAGGGATAGACTATGGCTACACCTTC
CASSLDSGIDYGYTF
>.|.|TRBJ1-2|TRBV3-1/TRBV3-2
TGTGCCAGCAGCCGCAACCAGGGAACTGGCTACACCTTC
CASSRNQGTGYTF
>.|.|TRBJ2-6|TRBV2
TGTGCCTCATCCCCGACTAGGAGCTCTGGGGCCAACGTCCTGACTTTC
CASSPTRSSGANVLTF
>.|.|TRBJ2-7|TRBV11-2
TGTGCCAGCAGTCCAAACGGAGGGTACGAGCAGTACTTC
CASSPNGGYEQYF
>TRBD1|.|TRBJ1-4|TRBV3-1/TRBV3-2
TGTGCCAGCAGTCAACAGGGGTTGTATGAAAAACTGTTTTTT
CASSQQGLYEKLFF
>TRBD1|.|TRBJ1-6|TRBV27
TGTGCCAGCAGTTTGAAACAGGGGGCAAGTTCACCCCTCCACTTT
CASSLKQGASSPLHF
>.|.|TRBJ2-5|TRBV30
TGTGCCTGGGTGGGGCGCGAGACCCAGTACTTC
CAWVGRETQYF
>TRBD2|.|TRBJ2-3|TRBV14
TGTGCCAGCAGCCAAGATCTCGCAAGCGGGGCGCAGTATTTT
CASSQDLASGAQYF
>.|.|TRBJ2-3|TRBV18
TGTGCCAGCTCACCATGGCCTAGTTCGGATGGAACTAGCACAGATACGCAGTATTTT
CASSPWPSSDGTSTDTQYF
>.|.|TRBJ1-2|TRBV7-2
TGTGCCAGCAGCTTAGGAGGGACACTCGACATTTATGGCTACACCTTC
CASSLGGTLDIYGYTF
>.|.|TRBJ2-7|TRBV3-1/TRBV3-2
TGTGCCAGCAGCCAATATGGCAGCTCCTACGAGCAGTACTTC
CASSQYGSSYEQYF